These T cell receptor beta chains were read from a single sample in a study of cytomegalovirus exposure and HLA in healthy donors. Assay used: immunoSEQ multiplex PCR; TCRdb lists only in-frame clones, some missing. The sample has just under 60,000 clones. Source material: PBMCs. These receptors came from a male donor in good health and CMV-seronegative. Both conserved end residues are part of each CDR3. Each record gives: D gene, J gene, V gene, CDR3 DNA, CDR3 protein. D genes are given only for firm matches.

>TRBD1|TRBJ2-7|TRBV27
TGTGCCAGCAGCCGTCCGGGACAGGGGGTTTACGAGCAGTACTTC
CASSRPGQGVYEQYF
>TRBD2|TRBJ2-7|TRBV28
TGTGCCAGCAGTTCGGGACTAGCGGGGCGTGAGCAGTACTTC
CASSSGLAGREQYF
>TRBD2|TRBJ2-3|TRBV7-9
TGTGCCAGCAGCCACCGGGGTAGCGGGGGGGCAGATACGCAGTATTTT
CASSHRGSGGADTQYF
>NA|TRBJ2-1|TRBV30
TGTGCCTGGAGTGTACAAGCGTATTATGAGCAGTTCTTC
CAWSVQAYYEQFF
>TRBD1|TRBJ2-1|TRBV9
TGTGCCAGCAGCGTAGCCCGGACAGGAGGAGGCTACAATGAGCAGTTCTTC
CASSVARTGGGYNEQFF
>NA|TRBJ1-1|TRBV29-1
TGCAGCGTTGAAGGAACTGGGGGGGATTGGGACACTGAAGCTTTCTTT
CSVEGTGGDWDTEAFF
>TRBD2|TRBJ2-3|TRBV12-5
TGTGCTAGTGGTTCAGGACTAGCCGCAGATACGCAGTATTTT
CASGSGLAADTQYF
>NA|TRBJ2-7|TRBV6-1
TGTGCCAGCCGGTTGCACTACGAGCAGTACTTC
CASRLHYEQYF
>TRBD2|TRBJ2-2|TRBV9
TGTGCCAGCAGCCCCCGAGGAGCGGGAGCGACCGGGGAGCTGTTTTTT
CASSPRGAGATGELFF
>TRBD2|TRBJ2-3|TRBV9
TGTGCCAGCAGCGTGGGGAGCGGGGGCACAGATACGCAGTATTTT
CASSVGSGGTDTQYF
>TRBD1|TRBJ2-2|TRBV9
TGTGCCAGCAGCTCACCTGGGACAGGGATGACCGGGGAGCTGTTTTTT
CASSSPGTGMTGELFF
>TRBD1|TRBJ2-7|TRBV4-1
TGCGCCAGCAGCCTCACCGACAGGGGGTCCTACGAGCAGTACTTC
CASSLTDRGSYEQYF
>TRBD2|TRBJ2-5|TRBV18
TGTGCCAGCTCAACAAGCGGGCTAGCGGGAGGAGAGACCCAGTACTTC
CASSTSGLAGGETQYF
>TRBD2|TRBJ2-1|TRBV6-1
TGTGCCAGCAGCCAGAGGACTAGCGGGAACAATGAGCAGTTCTTC
CASSQRTSGNNEQFF
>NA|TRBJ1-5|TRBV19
TGTGCCAGTAGTATCGGGGGACAGCCCCAGCATTTT
CASSIGGQPQHF
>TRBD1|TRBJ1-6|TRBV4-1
TGCGCCAGCAGCCAACTGACAGGGGTCCTAGATTCACCCCTCCACTTT
CASSQLTGVLDSPLHF
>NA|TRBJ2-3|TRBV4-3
TGCGCCAGCAGCCAAGTCGGAGCAGATACGCAGTATTTT
CASSQVGADTQYF
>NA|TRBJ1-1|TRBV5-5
TGTGCCAGCAGCTATGTGGGGGGTGAAGCTTTCTTT
CASSYVGGEAFF
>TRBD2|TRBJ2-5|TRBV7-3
TGTGCCAGCAGCTCGATAGCGGGGGGCCAAGAGACCCAGTACTTC
CASSSIAGGQETQYF
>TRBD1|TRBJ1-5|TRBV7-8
TGTGCCAGCAGCCAGGGACAGGGGCCCCTGGCCCAGCATTTT
CASSQGQGPLAQHF
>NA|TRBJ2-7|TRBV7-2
TGTGCCAGCAGCCAGAGCGACAGGTTTCGTGTCGAGCAGTACTTC
CASSQSDRFRVEQYF
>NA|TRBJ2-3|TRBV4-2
TGTGCCAGCAGCCCCACTGGGGCCGGCGGGAATACGCAGTATTTT
CASSPTGAGGNTQYF
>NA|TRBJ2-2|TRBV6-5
TGTGCCAGCAGTTACTCAGTACCTCGGGGCACCGGGGAGCTGTTTTTT
CASSYSVPRGTGELFF
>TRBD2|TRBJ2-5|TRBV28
TGTGCCAGCAGTTCGTTGGGGGAGGGCCCGAGGGAGACCCAGTACTTC
CASSSLGEGPRETQYF
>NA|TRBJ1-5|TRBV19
TGTGCCAGTAGTATACAGGGCGAGCCCCAGCATTTT
CASSIQGEPQHF
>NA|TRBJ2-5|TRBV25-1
TGTGCCAGCAGTGACGCCCCTACACAGGGTGTCGAGACCCAGTACTTC
CASSDAPTQGVETQYF
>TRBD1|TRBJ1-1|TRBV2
TGTGCCAGCAGGAGACAGGGAACGAACACTGAAGCTTTCTTT
CASRRQGTNTEAFF
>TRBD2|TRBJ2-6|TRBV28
TGTGCCAGCAGCTGGACTAGCCCATCCTCTGGGGCCAACGTCCTGACTTTC
CASSWTSPSSGANVLTF
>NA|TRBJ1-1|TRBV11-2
TGTGCCAGCAGCCCCAGGCGGGACGACAACACTGAAGCTTTCTTT
CASSPRRDDNTEAFF
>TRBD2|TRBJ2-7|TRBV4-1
TGCGCCAGCAGCCGCACTCTAGCGGGAGGGGAGCAGTACTTC
CASSRTLAGGEQYF
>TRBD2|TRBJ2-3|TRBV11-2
TGTGCCAGCAGCTTTTCACTAGCGGGAGAGGCTACGCAGTATTTT
CASSFSLAGEATQYF
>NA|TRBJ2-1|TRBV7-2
TGTGCCAGCAGCCCCCAGGGCCGTGGTGAGCAGTTCTTC
CASSPQGRGEQFF
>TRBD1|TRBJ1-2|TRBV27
TGTGCCACCCAGTCCCGGGACAGGGTTAGGTATGGCTACACCTTC
CATQSRDRVRYGYTF
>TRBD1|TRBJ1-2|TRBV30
TGTGCCTGTGGACAGGGGTTCTATGGCTACACCTTC
CACGQGFYGYTF
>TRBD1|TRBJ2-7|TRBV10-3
TGTGCCATCAGTGAAGAGGACAGGGGGCCCTACGAGCAGTACTTC
CAISEEDRGPYEQYF
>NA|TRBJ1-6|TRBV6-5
TGTGCCAGCAGTTACGAGGATAATTCACCCCTCCACTTT
CASSYEDNSPLHF
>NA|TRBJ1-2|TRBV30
TGTGCCTGGAGTTTACAGGGTGGGGTGGTGTATGGCTACACCTTC
CAWSLQGGVVYGYTF
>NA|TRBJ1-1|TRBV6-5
TGTGCCAGCAGGACCACAGGGCTGGGGAACACTGAAGCTTTCTTT
CASRTTGLGNTEAFF
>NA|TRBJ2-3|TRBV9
TGTGCCAGCAGCGTAGGTCCGTTAGCGGACTTGGCAGATACGCAGTATTTT
CASSVGPLADLADTQYF
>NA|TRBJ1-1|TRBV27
TGTGCCAGCAGGAGACAGCAGAACACTGAAGCTTTCTTT
CASRRQQNTEAFF
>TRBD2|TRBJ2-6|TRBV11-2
TGTGCCAGCAGCTCAACTAGCGGGGGGAGCTCTGGGGCCAACGTCCTGACTTTC
CASSSTSGGSSGANVLTF
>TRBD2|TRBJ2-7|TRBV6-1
TGTGCCAGCAATCCGGGACTAGCGGGGGGGACCGAGCAGTACTTC
CASNPGLAGGTEQYF
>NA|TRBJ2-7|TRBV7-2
TGTGCCAGCAGTCCCCTAGCGAAGGCCGAGCAGTACTTC
CASSPLAKAEQYF
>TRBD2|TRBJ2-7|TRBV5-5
TGTGCCAGCAGCTTGGGACTAGCGGCTACCTACGAGCAGTACTTC
CASSLGLAATYEQYF
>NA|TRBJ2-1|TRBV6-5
TGTGCCAGCAGCCAAAACGGGGGACCGGACAATGAGCAGTTCTTC
CASSQNGGPDNEQFF
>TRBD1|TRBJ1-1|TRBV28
TGTGCCATCGACCCCGGGACAGGGATGAACACTGAAGCTTTCTTT
CAIDPGTGMNTEAFF
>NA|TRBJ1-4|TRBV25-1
TGTGCCAGAAGTCGGGATGAAAAACTGTTTTTT
CARSRDEKLFF
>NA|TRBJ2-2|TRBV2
TGTGCCAGCAAAGAGGCGGGGAACACCGGGGAGCTGTTTTTT
CASKEAGNTGELFF
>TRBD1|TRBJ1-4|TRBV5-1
TGCGCCAGCAGCATTCCCGGGACAGGTGGAGGTGGTGAAAAACTGTTTTTT
CASSIPGTGGGGEKLFF
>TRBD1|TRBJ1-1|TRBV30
TGTGCCTCCCGGGACAGGGTTGATCCTGAAGCTTTCTTT
CASRDRVDPEAFF
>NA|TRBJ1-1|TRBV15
TGTGCCACCAGCAGAGACCCGCCGAGGGATACTGAAGCTTTCTTT
CATSRDPPRDTEAFF
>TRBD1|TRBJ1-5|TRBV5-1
TGCGCCAGCAGTCCGACAGGGGGCGAGGGTCAGCCCCAGCATTTT
CASSPTGGEGQPQHF
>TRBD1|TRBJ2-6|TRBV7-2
TGTGCCAGCAGCCCGTCCGGGACAGGGTCTGGGGCCAACGTCCTGACTTTC
CASSPSGTGSGANVLTF
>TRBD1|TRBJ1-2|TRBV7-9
TGTGCCAGCAGCCACGACAGGGCTGGCTACACCTTC
CASSHDRAGYTF
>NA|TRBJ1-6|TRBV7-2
TGTGCCAGCAGCTTTACCGGGACACAGAATTCACCCCTCCACTTT
CASSFTGTQNSPLHF
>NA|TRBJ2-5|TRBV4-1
TGCGCCAGCAGAGGACAGTCTCCACAAGAGACCCAGTACTTC
CASRGQSPQETQYF
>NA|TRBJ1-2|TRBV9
TGTGCCAGCAGGCCCGGGCCACGGGAGGATGGCTACACCTTC
CASRPGPREDGYTF
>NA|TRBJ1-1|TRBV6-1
TGTGCCAGCTCTCTGATATTCCCTGGCCCTGAAGCTTTCTTT
CASSLIFPGPEAFF
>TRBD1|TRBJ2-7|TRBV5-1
TGCGCCAGCAGCGTAGGACTTTCCCCACGACAGGGTGGCGAGCAGTACTTC
CASSVGLSPRQGGEQYF
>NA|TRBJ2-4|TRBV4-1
TGCGCCAGCAGCCAAGAGCGTTCAGGGGCCAAAAACATTCAGTACTTC
CASSQERSGAKNIQYF